This T cell receptor (beta chain) emerged from a study of blood T cell repertoires in COVID-19 (dated by TCRdb to the early 2020s). Broadly, across the study: Samples from collaborators originated in the United States, Italy and Spain and spanned both the acute and convalescent phases of COVID-19. HLA class I and class II types, where available, came from metadata supplied by the sample provider rather than from assay-based typing. Samples came from the ongoing ImmuneRACE study (first 160 participants) plus 1,254 subjects from 6 global collaborators. The material from the prospective study consisted of cDNA or gDNA derived from T cells, B-cell-depleted T cells, or PBMCs. The repertoires were released in a freely available public database intended as a resource for research on the immune response to SARS-CoV-2. A de-identified subject ID, COVID-19 status, age in years and sex were almost always included in the sample metadata. Subjects who had been exposed to COVID-19, were actively infected with it, or had recovered from it provided the deeply sampled blood TCRbeta repertoires that made up the dataset.

CDR3 length: 12 amino acids, cysteine to phenylalanine. The DNA shown is the 36-base CDR3, in frame from base 1. The CDR1 and CDR2 encoded by the germline V gene (reference sequence) are LNHNV and YYDKDF. The junction shows trimming of 8 bases on V and 5 bases on J, plus 13 bases between the germline ends. Study-wide findings and limitations: How much clinical and demographic metadata was included differed by source and by participant, and the metadata was provided uncurated.

The immunoSEQ Assay, a bias-controlled multiplex PCR, was used to amplify TCRbeta CDR3 regions from genomic DNA. Regarding the original processing steps: Nucleated cell counts per sample were estimated from amplification of reference gene primers within the assay. To quantify the absolute abundance of each unique TCRbeta CDR3 rearrangement, sequence reads were collapsed and filtered. For each sample, productive Simpson clonality was calculated as the square root of Simpson's diversity index across productive rearrangements. In TCRdb, the immuneACCESS table is reduced to in-frame sequences with V and J assigned. These tables do not hold every clone; where another copy was compared, an unresolved V gene accounts for under half, and the others remain unexplained. V, J and clone size derive from that table, while D and trimming were established from the DNA sequence. For this sample there are approximately 160,000 clones; approximately 79% appear just once. Around 7% of the sample lies in the top ten.

This clone was observed at least ten times. Its antigen has not been determined. Per-base quality was not reported, and no clone a single base away is much larger than it. In the prospective study, participants were roughly 18 to 95 years old, resided in about two dozen geographic areas of the United States, and were enrolled through a virtual design. In the prospective study, participants were assigned to cohorts based on the clinical history participants reported in a screening survey and a study questionnaire. Recovered participants in ImmuneRACE Cohort 3 were defined as having two consecutive negative NP/OP PCR tests, clearance from a healthcare professional, or resolution of symptoms. In the prospective study, mobile phlebotomists collected whole blood, serum and a nasopharyngeal or oropharyngeal swab from each participant. Participants in the prospective study had the option to provide additional blood draws and questionnaires over an approximately 2-month period. Prospective study blood samples were shipped either frozen or at room temperature before DNA extraction.

Rearrangement joined TRBV15 to TRBJ2-7, with the identity of the D gene unclear. The receptor was isolated from a man in his fifties or sixties who had recovered from COVID-19. Material: PBMCs or T cells enriched from blood (not recorded which). CDR3 reads: CATDLYDNEQYF. The DNA sequence is given as TGTGCCACCGATCTGTATGACAACGAGCAGTACTTC.